This T cell receptor beta chain was observed in a study of glioma-infiltrating T cells after dendritic cell vaccination. Study overall: Dendritic cell vaccination trial patients had either newly diagnosed or recurrent glioblastoma. Dendritic cell vaccine was injected intradermally three times, biweekly.

Before vaccination, two weeks after the third vaccination, and at progression, PBMC were collected. Notes on the study in general: Higher pretreatment TIL content predicted longer progression-free time and survival.

Repertoires were generated with immunoSEQ multiplex PCR, while TCRdb's copy carries only in-frame clones and drops some. The sample carries tens of thousands of clones, 75% to 85% recorded once. Notes on this clone: What it binds is unknown.

The input for sequencing was blood, taken before dendritic cell vaccination. The clonotype was recovered from a human donor with glioblastoma.

CDR3 coding DNA: TGTGCCAGCAGTATTGAGCTGTACACCGGGGAGCTGTTTTTT. Amino acids: CASSIELYTGELFF. The chain is built from TRBV27 and TRBJ2-2, with D uncertain. V lost 5 bases and J 3 bases, leaving 10 bases between the germline ends. This CDR3 has 14 amino acids. Per germline, CDR1 MNHEY and CDR2 SMNVEV (reference sequence).